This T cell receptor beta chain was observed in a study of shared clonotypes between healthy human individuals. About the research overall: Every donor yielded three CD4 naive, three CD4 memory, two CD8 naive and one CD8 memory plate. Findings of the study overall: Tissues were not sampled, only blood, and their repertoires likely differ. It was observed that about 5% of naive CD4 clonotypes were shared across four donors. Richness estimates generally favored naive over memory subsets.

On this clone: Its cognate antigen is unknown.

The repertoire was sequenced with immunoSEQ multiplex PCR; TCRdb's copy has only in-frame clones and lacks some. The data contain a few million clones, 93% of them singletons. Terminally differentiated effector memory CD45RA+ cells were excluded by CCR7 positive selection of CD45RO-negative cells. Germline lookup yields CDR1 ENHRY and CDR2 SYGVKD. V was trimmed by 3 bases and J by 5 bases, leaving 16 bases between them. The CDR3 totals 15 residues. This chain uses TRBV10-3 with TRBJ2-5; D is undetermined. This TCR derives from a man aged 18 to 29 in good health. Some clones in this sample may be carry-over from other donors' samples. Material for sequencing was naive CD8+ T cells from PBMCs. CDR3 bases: TGTGCCATCAGTGACTTGGGCTCGGGCCAGGAGACCCAGTACTTC. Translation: CAISDLGSGQETQYF.